This T cell receptor beta chain was captured by sequencing in a study of cytomegalovirus exposure and HLA in healthy donors (dated 2017 in TCRdb). With regard to the full study: An earlier analysis of several hundred of the donors reported 276 Gb of sequence data and around 110 million unique TCR beta sequences from about 200 million T cells. Around 330 gigabases of sequencing data and around 90 million unique TCR sequences made up an early release that covered under 750 HLA-typed donors. Of the approximately 370 genotyped donors, 81% were placed in the genetic ancestry cluster associated with self-reported Caucasian donors. The study aimed to test whether cataloging public T cell receptors could reveal signatures of past pathogen exposure. Using immunosequencing, the study profiled T cell repertoires from some 670 subjects and related those repertoires to cytomegalovirus serostatus. Besides the first cohort of 666 subjects, a separate validation cohort made up of 120 different subjects was used. To predict cytomegalovirus infection status, the study combined high-throughput TCR immunosequencing, statistical association of individual TCRs with disease status, and machine learning. A later analysis re-examined previously published TCR beta repertoires from hundreds of donors and added high-resolution HLA genotyping to investigate patterns of TCR occurrence. In the later analysis, no new phenotypic data were used to find candidate immune exposures; instead, reliance was placed on TCR beta sequences and their occurrence across donors. To decide whether each TCR beta V gene segment behaved as functional or pseudogenic, an earlier analysis of 587 of the donors relied on high-throughput TCR beta sequencing. Donor age, sex, ethnicity and CMV serostatus were compiled alongside the repertoire data. A later genetic analysis took genome-wide SNP genotypes for about three fifths of the 666 donors and used that subset as a discovery cohort. All discovery cohort repertoires had been generated using a single sequencing platform. Class I and class II HLA loci were covered by the typing at four-digit resolution. Typing coverage varied by locus: about 629-640 donors for A, B, C, DRB1 and DQB1; approximately 500 for DQA1; 606 for DPA1; around 450 for DPB1. About five DR-DQ haplotypes were treated as single units for association and clustering because of strong linkage in the cohort. Among almost 400 genotyped donors of the cohort, an average of approximately 240,000 unique TCR beta nucleotide sequences were sequenced per donor, around 18% of them non-productive.

General findings and caveats noted by the study authors: Correlated functional status among segregating V segments might reflect linkage disequilibrium, but an unknown experimental factor could not be ruled out. It was suggested by the authors that the approach could potentially be generalized to other disease states and immunological phenotypes. Because counts were too low, approximately 15 rarely observed V segments, including chromosome 9 orphons, were excluded from the earlier analysis of 587 of the donors. In the study, approximately 150 TCR beta chains were listed as associated with cytomegalovirus. In a later analysis, more than 15,000 TCR beta sequences were associated with specific HLA alleles at a false discovery rate of 0.05. CMV serostatus was the only immune exposure information available for the cohort. In a later analysis, several top co-occurrence clusters were reported to appear linked to parvovirus B19, influenza, CMV and Epstein-Barr virus. Assigning TCR associations to individual alleles was difficult when HLA alleles, especially DR and DQ, strongly co-occurred. In this cohort, only TCR beta chains were sequenced, and detectable features were limited by the absence of alpha or paired-chain data. The sequencing pipeline was judged likely to have produced a cluster of highly shared sequence variants as a technical artifact. An association between a missense DCLRE1C variant and V-gene and J-gene trimming of TCR beta chains was found in a later genetic analysis and replicated in an independent cohort. In an earlier analysis of fewer than 750 of the donors, most TCR beta V segments were observed in productive rearrangements about 87% or about 30% of the time, broadly matching IMGT annotations. HLA typing was unavailable for some donors at each locus, so association tests used only the typed subset. Most TCR sequences were seen in very few donors, while some public TCRs were found in many individuals. Roughly uniform sequencing depth across donors was assumed in presence/absence analyses, although this assumption may not hold. A further reported finding was that TCR beta sequences accurately predicted the HLA-A and HLA-B alleles for most subjects in the first cohort. The classifier was reported to diagnose cytomegalovirus status with high specificity and sensitivity in both the original and validation cohorts. According to a later analysis, most CMV-associated TCR beta chains appeared to be HLA-restricted, and the HLA associations seemed to be driven largely by CMV exposure. According to a later analysis, TCR association rates differed among HLA loci, with DRB1 alleles showing the most associated TCRs and HLA-C alleles showing the fewest. A later analysis found that HLA-associated TCR beta chains were more clonally expanded and had lower generation probabilities than equally common non-associated chains. Compared with the approximately 670-donor mean, donors in an Asian-associated ancestry cluster had fewer N-insertions in productive TCRs, according to a later genetic analysis. The 87-base-pair reads could not distinguish some IMGT-functional V segments, including TRBV6-2 and TRBV6-3, so those segments were excluded. In vitro tests confirmed that a few of the cytomegalovirus-associated TCR beta chains recognize cytomegalovirus antigens.

V is shortened by 3 bases, J by 7 bases, and the region joining them spans 10 bases. The germline V gene (reference sequence) yields MNHEY for CDR1 and SMNVEV for CDR2. Counted from cysteine to phenylalanine, this CDR3 has 12 amino acids. Just the 36-base CDR3 DNA is kept, in frame starting at base 1. On this clone itself: The specificity of this receptor is unknown. Base qualities are not at hand, and no much larger clone is one base apart.

The library was obtained by the immunoSEQ multiplex PCR assay. A mixture of 60 forward primers for TCR Vbeta segments and 13 reverse primers for TCR Jbeta segments was used in the multiplex PCR. Amplification of the CDR3 region of rearranged TCR beta genes was performed with a multiplex PCR assay on genomic DNA. The amplified TCR beta libraries were sequenced on the Illumina HiSeq System as 87-base-pair reads. As for the authors' bioinformatics: In a later analysis, 77 million or so unique TCR beta chains were counted across the roughly 670 repertoires, and about 10 million of these chains were shared by at least two donors. Raw reads were error-corrected and collapsed into unique sequences by a nearest-neighbor algorithm in which closely related sequences were merged to remove PCR and sequencing errors. To assign V, D and J gene segments, CDR3 sequences were aligned to IMGT reference sequences. For a sequence to be retained, a match of at least six nucleotides was required to both a V gene segment and a J gene segment. A rearrangement counted as productive if the CDR3 had no stop codons and remained in frame with V and J, and every other rearrangement counted as non-productive. CDR3 was defined according to IMGT convention as the region running from the second conserved V-encoded cysteine to the conserved J-encoded phenylalanine. Sequences without an unambiguous match to a single V gene segment were excluded from the earlier analysis of approximately 600 of the donors. In an earlier analysis of around 590 of the donors, a V segment was called functional when productive rearrangements were above 56.7%, and segregating when the standard deviation between donors exceeded 5%. A statistical classification framework was built for diagnosing cytomegalovirus status from the catalog of TCR beta chain sequences. V and J gene assignment, in a later analysis, came from comparing TCR nucleotide sequences with IMGT/GENE-DB human TR gene sequences. The TCRdist pipeline was used in a later analysis to assign CDR3 sequences and most-parsimonious VDJ recombination scenarios. In a later analysis, every TCR beta chain was defined by the combination of its CDR3 amino acid sequence and its V-gene family, and reads without a unique V-gene family were dropped. To address suspected cross-contamination and a sequencing artifact, a later analysis removed 550 to 750 highly shared, low-generation-probability nucleotide sequences. A later analysis calculated a clonal expansion index for each public chain from normalized within-repertoire ranks of inferred template counts. Generation probabilities in a later analysis came from a VDJ recombination model fitted to out-of-frame rearrangements, and those results were checked against IGoR. Hypergeometric tests were used in a later analysis to score TCR-TCR, TCR-HLA and TCR-CMV co-occurrence, with a repertoire-size bias correction applied to the TCR pairs. A later analysis estimated false discovery rates by permuting HLA or CMV assignments 20 times. In a later analysis, co-occurring TCRs were grouped with DBSCAN, and TCRdist sequence similarity was added when clustering was performed within HLA-allele-positive subsets. Repertoires with fewer than 30,000 or more than 120,000 public chains, plus five repertoires with anomalous nucleotide sharing, were excluded from co-occurrence clustering. The immuneACCESS repertoire file appears here via TCRdb, limited to in-frame rearrangements. These files lack a portion of the clones; in checked studies, under half of the deficit traces to unresolved V genes, and the cause of the others is not known. V, J and clone size reflect that table, while D and trimming were determined from the DNA. This sample has 150,000 or so clones in its table, and roughly 80% of those were observed once. Clones ranked in the top ten supply approximately 2.3% of the sample.

In total, over 600 healthy bone marrow donors made up the cohort. At the time of sampling, all cohort members were nominally healthy, though unrecorded immune exposures were likely present. The donor was CMV seronegative and belonged to the group of 352 seronegative cohort members. A peripheral blood sample was provided by each donor, and peripheral blood mononuclear cells were used for TCR beta sequencing. The Qiagen DNeasy Blood Extraction Kit was used to extract genomic DNA from the blood cell samples. The receptor comes from a female donor in good health and CMV-seronegative. Sample: PBMCs. The sequence links TRBV27 to TRBJ2-7; confidence is insufficient to name the D gene. The CDR3 amino acid sequence is: CASSFNPGEQYF. Read as DNA, the sequence is TGTGCCAGCAGTTTTAACCCAGGAGAGCAGTACTTC.